The 29 T cell receptor beta chains in this list originate from one sample, sequenced in a study of T cell repertoires in cytomegalovirus infection. TCRdb ran MiXCR on the reads and lists one entry per CDR3 protein. The table shows around 300,000 distinct CDR3 sequences, with under 25% occurring only once. What these receptors recognize is not known. This specimen consisted of cultured PBMCs, obtained from culture after CMV antigen stimulation. The receptors shown here come from a human donor in good health (CMV status not recorded). Some clones in this sample may be carry-over from other donors' samples.

The table lists this clonotype with many counts. The CDR3 DNA reads TGTGCCAGCAGTCGACCTAGCGGGGTCTACAATGAGCAGTTCTTC. Protein product: CASSRPSGVYNEQFF. The V and J genes are TRBV6-1 and TRBJ2-1; 9 bases fit TRBD2. CDR1 MNHNS and CDR2 SASEGT come from the germline V gene. The CDR3 contains 15 residues. V lost 5 bases, J lost 3 bases, and 5 bases stayed unmatched.

This chain links TRBV2 with TRBJ2-3; TRBD2 agrees at 12 bases. In germline, CDR1 is SNHLY, CDR2 FYNNEI. CDR3 size: 17 residues. V shed 6 bases and J 4 bases; nucleotides not matched to a gene: 11. DNA for the CDR3: TGTGCCAGCAGGGGGGGGGCTAGCGGGAGGGCCGCAGATACGCAGTATTTT. Protein product: CASRGGASGRAADTQYF.

This clonotype showed up just a few times. V is TRBV12-5 and J is TRBJ1-1; no clear D. Trimming cost V 1 base and J 11 bases, with 14 bases left between them. The CDR3 spans 13 residues. Germline assignment: CDR1 LGHNT and CDR2 FRNRAP. The CDR3 loop is CASGLGRGIRAFF. CDR3 coding DNA: TGTGCTAGTGGTTTGGGCCGAGGGATCAGGGCTTTCTTT.

This chain uses TRBV6-5 with TRBJ1-2; no definite D call. The germline V gene has CDR1 MNHEY and CDR2 SVGAGI. The CDR3 has 15 amino acids. Trimming took 0 bases from V and 6 from J, leaving 14 bases between them. The CDR3 region is CASSYSRGYHHGYTF. CDR3 sequence (DNA): TGTGCCAGCAGTTACTCGCGCGGGTATCATCATGGCTACACCTTC.

This clonotype was seen ten or more times. The V call is TRBV5-6, the J call TRBJ2-5, with D possibly being TRBD1 (6 bases). V lost 1 base to trimming and J lost 4 bases, with 11 bases between them. Germline-derived CDR1 and CDR2 are SGHDT and YYEEEE. This CDR3 region has 14 residues. CDR3 sequence: CASSLLGAGETQYF. Written as DNA, the CDR3 is TGTGCCAGCAGCTTGCTGGGGGCCGGAGAGACCCAGTACTTC.

The CDR3 protein is CSASPTDLYGYTF. The DNA for the CDR3 is TGCAGTGCCAGTCCGACGGACCTCTATGGCTACACCTTC. V usage is TRBV20-1 and J usage is TRBJ1-2, with D unclear. The CDR3 length is 13 residues. The germline V and J ends were trimmed by 6 bases and 4 bases, with 15 bases remaining between them. In germline, CDR1 is DFQATT, CDR2 SNEGSKA (reference sequence).

This chain uses TRBV30 with TRBJ1-1; D is perhaps TRBD1 (6 bases). The germline V gene has CDR1 GTSNPN and CDR2 SVGIG (reference sequence). The CDR3 extends over 13 amino acids. Between the trimmed V and J ends, which lost 1 base and 5 bases, there was a span of 11 bases. Here the CDR3 reads CAWSGTGSTEAFF. The CDR3 coding sequence is TGTGCCTGGAGTGGAACAGGGTCGACTGAAGCTTTCTTT.

This clonotype was observed at least ten times. The V and J genes are TRBV19 and TRBJ2-1, with a weak D call TRBD2 (5 bases). V gave up 7 bases and J gave up 3 bases, with 13 bases separating them. The germline V gene has CDR1 LNHDA and CDR2 SQIVND (reference sequence). CDR3 length: 14 amino acids. The CDR3 is CASNSEDLYNEQFF. The CDR3 coding sequence is TGTGCCAGTAACTCGGAGGATCTCTACAATGAGCAGTTCTTC.

The rearrangement joins TRBV9 to TRBJ1-5; no clear D gene. Germline CDR1 SGDLS, CDR2 YYNGEE. V was clipped by 2 bases and J by 2 bases, with 11 bases between them. CDR3 length equals 15 residues. The CDR3 loop is CASSVGSQGNQPQHF. DNA for the CDR3: TGTGCCAGCAGCGTCGGCAGTCAAGGCAATCAGCCCCAGCATTTT.

The table lists this clonotype with many counts. CDR3 bases: TGTGCCAGCAGTTACGGAAGTACAGATACGCAGTATTTT. Protein: CASSYGSTDTQYF. The chain joins TRBV6-2 or TRBV6-3 to TRBJ2-3; no clear D. V lost 2 bases and J 3 bases, leaving 6 bases between the germline ends. The length of the CDR3 is 13 residues. Germline V lookup: CDR1 MNHEY, CDR2 SVGEGT.

There are many counts of this clonotype. The rearrangement uses TRBV2 and TRBJ2-3, with D tentatively TRBD1 (7 bases). V shed 8 bases and J shed 0 bases, with 15 bases lying between them. This CDR3 is built from 15 residues. CDR1 and CDR2 (germline): SNHLY, FYNNEI. The CDR3, as DNA: TGTGCCAGCCAGGTGACAGGGACTAGCACAGATACGCAGTATTTT. As protein: CASQVTGTSTDTQYF.

This clonotype was counted between two and nine times. V gene TRBV4-3 combines with J gene TRBJ1-4; D might be TRBD1 (6 bases). There are 15 residues in the CDR3. Trimming removed 4 bases at V and 3 bases at J, with 12 bases between. The germline CDR1 and CDR2 sequences are LGHNA and YSLEER. The CDR3 is CASSPRQDSNEKLFF. The CDR3, as DNA: TGCGCCAGCAGCCCCAGACAGGACTCTAATGAAAAACTGTTTTTT.

The chain joins TRBV5-4 to TRBJ2-1; 12 bases agree with TRBD2. In germline, CDR1 is SGHNT, CDR2 YYREEE (reference sequence). Trimming cost V 0 bases and J 3 bases; bases outside gene matches: 1. The CDR3 is made up of 16 amino acids. In DNA form, the CDR3 reads TGTGCCAGCAGCTTGGGGACTAGCGGGGTCTACAATGAGCAGTTCTTC. It specifies CASSLGTSGVYNEQFF. Full variable domain (missing parts from reference TRBV5-4 and TRBJ2-1): ETGVTQSPTHLIKTRGQQVTLRCSSQSGHNTVSWYQQALGQGPQFIFQYYREEENGRGNFPPRFSGLQFPNYSSELNVNALELDDSALYLCASSLGTSGVYNEQFFGPGTRLTVL.

J is TRBJ2-2 and V is TRBV11-3, with D perhaps given as TRBD1 or TRBD2 (5 bases each). Trimming took 0 bases from V and 4 from J, leaving 12 bases between them. CDR1 is SGHNT and CDR2 is YENEEA in the germline V gene. The CDR3 totals 16 residues. This CDR3 is CASSLERGRITGELFF. The CDR3 DNA reads TGTGCCAGCAGCTTAGAGAGGGGTCGAATCACCGGGGAGCTGTTTTTT.

V usage is TRBV28 and J usage is TRBJ2-7; TRBD2 is a possible D gene (6 bases). Germline V CDR1 and CDR2: MDHEN, SYDVKM. V was clipped by 3 bases and J by 6 bases, with 15 bases between them. This CDR3 spans 14 amino acids. The DNA for the CDR3 is TGTGCCAGCAGTTTCCCCCCCGGGCGGGGCGAGCAGTACTTC. Its protein is CASSFPPGRGEQYF.

The count of this clonotype is one. The chain has TRBV9 and TRBJ2-5, with D possibly matching TRBD1 (7 bases). This CDR3 comprises 15 residues. V gave up 0 bases and J gave up 5 bases, with 14 bases separating them. The germline gives CDR1 SGDLS, CDR2 YYNGEE. The CDR3 is CASSVGGGTAETQYF. CDR3 bases: TGTGCCAGCAGCGTAGGAGGGGGGACAGCGGAGACCCAGTACTTC. Drawing the rest from reference TRBV9 and TRBJ2-5, the complete variable domain is DSGVTQTPKHLITATGQRVTLRCSPRSGDLSVYWYQQSLDQGLQFLIQYYNGEERAKGNILERFSAQQFPDLHSELNLSSLELGDSALYFCASSVGGGTAETQYFGPGTRLLVL.

This chain uses TRBV27 with TRBJ2-3; D is ambiguous. This CDR3 is built from 13 residues. Germline CDR1 is MNHEY and CDR2 is SMNVEV (reference sequence). The V and J ends lost 1 base and 3 bases respectively, with 5 bases between them. In DNA, the CDR3 is TGTGCCAGCAGTTTATATACAACAGATACGCAGTATTTT. Its translation is CASSLYTTDTQYF.

The J gene is TRBJ2-3, the V gene TRBV20-1, with TRBD2 matching over 8 bases. Losses at the gene ends were 3 bases for V and 0 bases for J; bases not matched to a gene: 5. The CDR3 consists of 15 residues. The germline CDR1 and CDR2 sequences are DFQATT and SNEGSKA (reference sequence). CDR3 region: CSASVLAESTDTQYF. Here the CDR3 DNA reads TGCAGTGCTAGTGTACTAGCGGAAAGCACAGATACGCAGTATTTT.

This clonotype has a handful of counts. This rearrangement joins TRBV20-1 to TRBJ2-1; 7 bases align to TRBD2. The germline V gene encodes CDR1 DFQATT and CDR2 SNEGSKA (reference sequence). CDR3 size: 12 residues. CDR3 region: CSILGGDNEQFF. CDR3 DNA sequence: TGCAGCATACTGGGGGGGGACAATGAGCAGTTCTTC.

The chain links TRBV6-5 to TRBJ2-3, with TRBD2 identical over 7 bases. The CDR3 runs 17 residues. Unmatched junction bases numbered 6, after V lost 0 bases and J lost 0 bases. CDR1 and CDR2 (germline): MNHEY, SVGAGI. CDR3 loop: CASSYSPSGASTDTQYF. The DNA of the CDR3 is TGTGCCAGCAGTTACTCCCCTAGCGGAGCTAGCACAGATACGCAGTATTTT.

The gene calls are TRBV27 and TRBJ2-1, with TRBD2 matching over 8 bases. The junction had 2 bases not matched to a gene; V was cut back by 7 bases and J by 0 bases. This CDR3 is built from 14 residues. The germline V gene has CDR1 MNHEY and CDR2 SMNVEV (reference sequence). The CDR3, as DNA: TGTGCCAGCACGAGCGGGAGCTCCTACAATGAGCAGTTCTTC. It codes for CASTSGSSYNEQFF.

The V gene is TRBV4-2, the J gene TRBJ2-1; unclear D gene. There are 16 residues in the CDR3. The germline V gene encodes CDR1 LGHNA and CDR2 YNFKEQ. The V and J ends lost 0 bases and 8 bases respectively, with 17 bases between them. CDR3 region: CASSQEVQQAADEQFF. The CDR3 coding sequence is TGTGCCAGCAGCCAAGAGGTCCAACAAGCCGCGGATGAGCAGTTCTTC.

V usage is TRBV5-6 and J usage is TRBJ2-1; TRBD2 agrees at 7 bases. V shed 2 bases and J 7 bases; nucleotides not matched to a gene: 9. The length of the CDR3 is 15 residues. The germline CDR1 and CDR2 sequences are SGHDT and YYEEEE. Written as DNA, the CDR3 is TGTGCCAGCAGCTTTAGACTAGCTTCAACGAATGAGCAGTTCTTC. Protein product: CASSFRLASTNEQFF.

The chain has TRBV6-5 and TRBJ2-1; D gene unclear. Germline CDR1 reads MNHEY; CDR2 reads SVGAGI. V lost 1 base to trimming and J lost 7 bases, with 8 bases between them. The CDR3 extends over 13 amino acids. The DNA of the CDR3 is TGTGCCAGCAGTTACTTTCGTGGTAATGAGCAGTTCTTC. Its translation is CASSYFRGNEQFF.

The chain links TRBV6-2 or TRBV6-3 to TRBJ2-1, with 7 bases aligning to TRBD2. The germline V gene encodes CDR1 MNHEY and CDR2 SVGEGT. This CDR3 has 14 residues. V gave up 7 bases and J gave up 4 bases; unmatched junction bases: 7. The CDR3 spells CASNLGLPYNEQFF. The CDR3 DNA reads as TGTGCCAGCAACCTGGGACTACCATACAATGAGCAGTTCTTC.

This chain links TRBV4-2 with TRBJ2-1, with D tentatively TRBD1 (6 bases). The CDR3 runs to 18 residues. Trimming removed 1 base at V and 0 bases at J, with 16 bases between. Germline V CDR1 and CDR2: LGHNA, YNFKEQ. The CDR3 nucleotides read TGTGCCAGCAGCCAAGGGGCTGGGGGCGCGGACTCCTACAATGAGCAGTTCTTC. Protein product: CASSQGAGGADSYNEQFF.

The table lists this clonotype with many counts. This chain links TRBV7-9 with TRBJ2-6; no clear D gene. V was clipped by 6 bases and J by 4 bases, with 10 bases between them. The CDR3 runs to 14 residues. Germline V gene data show CDR1 as SEHNR and CDR2 as FQNEAQ (reference sequence). The CDR3 spells CASSAAPGANVLTF. The CDR3, as DNA: TGTGCCAGCAGTGCAGCCCCGGGGGCCAACGTCCTGACTTTC.

This clonotype was seen many times. The chain combines TRBV7-2 with TRBJ2-2; no reliable D call. The V end lost 2 bases, the J end lost 5 bases, and 9 bases lay between the germline ends. There are 14 residues in the CDR3. Germline CDR1 SGHTA, CDR2 FQGNSA. CDR3 residues: CASSLLWGTGELFF. The DNA of the CDR3 is TGTGCCAGCAGCTTACTTTGGGGTACCGGGGAGCTGTTTTTT.

V usage is TRBV28 and J usage is TRBJ1-3; D may be TRBD1 (5 bases). Deletions cut 5 bases from V and 9 bases from J, with 8 bases between. Per the germline V gene, CDR1 is MDHEN and CDR2 is SYDVKM. CDR3 length: 11 amino acids. CDR3 sequence: CASSQGATIYF. CDR3 DNA: TGTGCCAGCAGTCAGGGAGCCACCATATATTTT.